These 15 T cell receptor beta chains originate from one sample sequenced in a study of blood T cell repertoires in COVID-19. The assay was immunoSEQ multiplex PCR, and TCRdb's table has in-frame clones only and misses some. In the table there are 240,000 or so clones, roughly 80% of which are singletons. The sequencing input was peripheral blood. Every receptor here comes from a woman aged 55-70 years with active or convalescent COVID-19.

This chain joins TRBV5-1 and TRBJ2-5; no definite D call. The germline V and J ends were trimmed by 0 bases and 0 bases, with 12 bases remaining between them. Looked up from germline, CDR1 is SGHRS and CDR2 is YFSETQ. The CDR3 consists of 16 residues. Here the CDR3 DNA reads TGCGCCAGCAGCTTGGGGGCTGGCAGGTACCAAGAGACCCAGTACTTC. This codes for CASSLGAGRYQETQYF. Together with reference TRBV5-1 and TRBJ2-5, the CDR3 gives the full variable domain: KAGVTQTPRYLIKTRGQQVTLSCSPISGHRSVSWYQQTPGQGLQFLFEYFSETQRNKGNFPGRFSGRQFSNSRSEMNVSTLELGDSALYLCASSLGAGRYQETQYFGPGTRLLVL.

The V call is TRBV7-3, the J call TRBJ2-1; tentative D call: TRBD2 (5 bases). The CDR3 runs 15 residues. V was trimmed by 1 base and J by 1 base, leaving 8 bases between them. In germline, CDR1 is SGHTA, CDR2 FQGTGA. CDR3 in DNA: TGTGCCAGCAGCTTAAGCCGGGGATCCTACAATGAGCAGTTCTTC. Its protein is CASSLSRGSYNEQFF.

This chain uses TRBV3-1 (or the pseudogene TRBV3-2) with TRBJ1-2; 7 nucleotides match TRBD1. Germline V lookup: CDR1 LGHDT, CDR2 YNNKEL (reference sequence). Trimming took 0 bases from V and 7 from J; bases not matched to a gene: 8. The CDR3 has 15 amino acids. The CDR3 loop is CASSQERGPGFGYTF. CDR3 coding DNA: TGTGCCAGCAGCCAAGAAAGGGGGCCAGGGTTTGGCTACACCTTC.

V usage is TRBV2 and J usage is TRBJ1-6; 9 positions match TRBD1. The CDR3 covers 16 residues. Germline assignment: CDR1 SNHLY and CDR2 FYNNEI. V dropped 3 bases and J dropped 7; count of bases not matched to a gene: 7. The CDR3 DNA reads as TGTGCCAGCAGTGATGCTCGACAGGGGGGGAATTCACCCCTCCACTTT. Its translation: CASSDARQGGNSPLHF.

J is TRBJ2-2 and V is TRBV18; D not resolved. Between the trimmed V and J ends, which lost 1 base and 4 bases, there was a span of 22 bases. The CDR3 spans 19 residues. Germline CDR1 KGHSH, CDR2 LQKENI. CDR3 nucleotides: TGTGCCAGCTCACCACGAGCCCTTTCGCTCCCGCCGGGCACCGGGGAGCTGTTTTTT. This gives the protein CASSPRALSLPPGTGELFF.

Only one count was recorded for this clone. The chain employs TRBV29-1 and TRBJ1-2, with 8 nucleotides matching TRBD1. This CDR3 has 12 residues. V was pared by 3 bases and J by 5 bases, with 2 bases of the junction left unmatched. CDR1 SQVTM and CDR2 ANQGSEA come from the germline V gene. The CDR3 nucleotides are TGCAGCGTTGAGAGGACAGGGTATGGCTACACCTTC. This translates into CSVERTGYGYTF. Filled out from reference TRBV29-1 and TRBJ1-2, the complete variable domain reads SAVISQKPSRDICQRGTSLTIQCQVDSQVTMMFWYRQQPGQSLTLIATANQGSEATYESGFVIDKFPISRPNLTFSTLTVSNMSPEDSSIYLCSVERTGYGYTFGSGTRLTVV.

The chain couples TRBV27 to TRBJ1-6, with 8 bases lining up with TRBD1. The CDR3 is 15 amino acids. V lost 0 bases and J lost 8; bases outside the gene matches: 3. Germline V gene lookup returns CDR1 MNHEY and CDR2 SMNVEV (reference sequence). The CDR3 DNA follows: TGTGCCAGCAGTTTATCCCGGACAGGGTATTCACCCCTCCACTTT. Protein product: CASSLSRTGYSPLHF.

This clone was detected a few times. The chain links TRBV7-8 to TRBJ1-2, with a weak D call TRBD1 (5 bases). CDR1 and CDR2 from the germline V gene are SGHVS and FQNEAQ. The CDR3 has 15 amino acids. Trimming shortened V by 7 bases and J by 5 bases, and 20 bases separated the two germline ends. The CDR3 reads CASTHTRVGGYGYTF. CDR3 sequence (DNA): TGTGCCAGCACCCACACGCGGGTTGGGGGGTATGGCTACACCTTC.

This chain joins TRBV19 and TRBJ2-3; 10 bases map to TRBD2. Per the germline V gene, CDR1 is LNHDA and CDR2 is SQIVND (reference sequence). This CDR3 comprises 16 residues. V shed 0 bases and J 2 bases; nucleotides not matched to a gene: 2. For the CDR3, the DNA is TGTGCCAGTAGTATAGAACTAGCGGGGACCACAGATACGCAGTATTTT. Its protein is CASSIELAGTTDTQYF.

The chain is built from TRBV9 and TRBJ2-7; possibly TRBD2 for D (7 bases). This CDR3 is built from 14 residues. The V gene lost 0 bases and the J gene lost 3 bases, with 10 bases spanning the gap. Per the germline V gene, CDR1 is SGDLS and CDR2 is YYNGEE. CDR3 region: CASSVGGGVYEQYF. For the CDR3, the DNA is TGTGCCAGCAGCGTAGGGGGGGGCGTCTACGAGCAGTACTTC.

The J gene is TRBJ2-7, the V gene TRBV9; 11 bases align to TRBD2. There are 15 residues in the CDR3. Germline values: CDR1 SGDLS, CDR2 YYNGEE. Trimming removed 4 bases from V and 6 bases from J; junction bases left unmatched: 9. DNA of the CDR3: TGTGCCAGCAGCCCAGAGGTGACTAGCGGGGCCGAGCAGTACTTC. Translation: CASSPEVTSGAEQYF.

The CDR3 region has the DNA TGTGCCAGCAGTTACTCTGGCGGAGCGGGAGGCTACACCTTC. This gives the protein CASSYSGGAGGYTF. The chain has TRBV6-5 and TRBJ1-2; D remains unclear. Per germline, CDR1 MNHEY and CDR2 SVGAGI. V lost 0 bases and J 8 bases, leaving 13 bases between the germline ends. This CDR3 has 14 residues.

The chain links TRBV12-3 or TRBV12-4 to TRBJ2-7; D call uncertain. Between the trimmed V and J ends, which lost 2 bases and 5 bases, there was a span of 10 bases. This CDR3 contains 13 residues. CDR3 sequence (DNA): TGTGCCAGCAGTTTATGGGCCGTGGACGAGCAGTACTTC. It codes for CASSLWAVDEQYF.

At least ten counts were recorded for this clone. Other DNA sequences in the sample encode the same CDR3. CDR3 loop: CASRDRNTGELFF. The CDR3, as DNA: TGTGCCAGCCGGGACAGGAACACCGGGGAGCTGTTTTTT. This sequence joins TRBV7-3 and TRBJ2-2; 7 positions match TRBD1. The CDR3 has 13 residues. The J segment lost 1 base and the V segment lost 8 bases, leaving 1 base of the junction unmatched. Germline lookup yields CDR1 SGHTA and CDR2 FQGTGA.

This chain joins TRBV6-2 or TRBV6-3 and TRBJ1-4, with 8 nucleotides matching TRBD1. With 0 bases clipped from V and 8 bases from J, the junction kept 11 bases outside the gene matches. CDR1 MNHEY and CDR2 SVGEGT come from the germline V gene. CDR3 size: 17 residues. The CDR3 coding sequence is TGTGCCAGCAGTTACTCCACTCCGGACAGGGTGAACGAAAAACTGTTTTTT. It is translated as CASSYSTPDRVNEKLFF.